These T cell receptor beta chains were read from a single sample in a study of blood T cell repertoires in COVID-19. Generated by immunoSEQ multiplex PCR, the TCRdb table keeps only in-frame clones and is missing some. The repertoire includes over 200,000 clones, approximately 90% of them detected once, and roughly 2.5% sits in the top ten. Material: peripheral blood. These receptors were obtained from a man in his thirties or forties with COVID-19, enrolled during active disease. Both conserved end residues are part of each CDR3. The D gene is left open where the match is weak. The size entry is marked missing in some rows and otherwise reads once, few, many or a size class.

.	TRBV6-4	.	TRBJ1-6	TGTGCCAGCAGTGACGTGGCGGGGGTCTCACCCCTCCACTTT	CASSDVAGVSPLHF
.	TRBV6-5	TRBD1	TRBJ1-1	TGTGCCAGCCAGGGGGTCACTGAAGCTTTCTTT	CASQGVTEAFF
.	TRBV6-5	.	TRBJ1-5	TGTGCCAGCAGTTCCCCGGGCAGGGGCAATCAGCCCCAGCATTTT	CASSSPGRGNQPQHF
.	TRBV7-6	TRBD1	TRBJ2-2	TGTGCCAGCAGCCCCACAGGGGTGTACACCGGGGAGCTGTTTTTT	CASSPTGVYTGELFF
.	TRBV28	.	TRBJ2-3	TGTGCCAGCAGCCTGGGGGGAGTTTCGCAGTATTTT	CASSLGGVSQYF
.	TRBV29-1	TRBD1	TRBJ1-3	TGCAGCGTCGGACAGGGGACTGGAAACACCATATATTTT	CSVGQGTGNTIYF
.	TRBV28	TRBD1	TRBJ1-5	TGTGCCAGCAGTTCCCAGACAGGGGGCAATCAGCCCCAGCATTTT	CASSSQTGGNQPQHF
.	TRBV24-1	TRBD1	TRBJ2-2	TGTGCCACCTCCGACAGGACAGGGCCGCTCGCCAGGGAGCTGTTTTTT	CATSDRTGPLARELFF
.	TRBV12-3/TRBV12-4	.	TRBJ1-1	TGTGCCAGCAGTGGGGGACAGAACACTGAAGCTTTCTTT	CASSGGQNTEAFF
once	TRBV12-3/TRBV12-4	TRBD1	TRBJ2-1	TGTGCCAGTTCCGGGACAGGGGGCTTTGAGCAGTTCTTC	CASSGTGGFEQFF
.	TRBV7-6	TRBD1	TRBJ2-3	TGTGCCAGCAGCTTATTACGGGCAGGGGGCGCCGCAGATACGCAGTATTTT	CASSLLRAGGAADTQYF
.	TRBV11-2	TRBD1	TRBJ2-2	TGTGCCAGCAGCGGGTTGGACAGGGCGGACACCGGGGAGCTGTTTTTT	CASSGLDRADTGELFF
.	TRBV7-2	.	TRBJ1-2	TGTGCCAGCAGCTTAGGCGGGACGCGAGCTAACTATGGCTACACCTTC	CASSLGGTRANYGYTF
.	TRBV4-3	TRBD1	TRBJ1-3	TGCGCCAGCAGCCAAGAGACAGGGGTCAGCTCTGGAAACACCATATATTTT	CASSQETGVSSGNTIYF
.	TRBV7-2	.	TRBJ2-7	TGTGCCAGCAGCCTACTCCTCTACGAGCAGTACTTC	CASSLLLYEQYF
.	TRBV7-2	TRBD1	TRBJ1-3	TGTGCCAGCAGCGAACAGGGGGTTACTGGAAACACCATATATTTT	CASSEQGVTGNTIYF
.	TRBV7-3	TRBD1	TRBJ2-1	TGTGCCAGCAGCTTGGGGACAGGGTTGAGTAATGAGCAGTTCTTC	CASSLGTGLSNEQFF
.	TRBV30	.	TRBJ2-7	TGTGCCTGGAGTGACCTGGGCCCCAGCTCCTACGAGCAGTACTTC	CAWSDLGPSSYEQYF
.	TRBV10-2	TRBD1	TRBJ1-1	TGCGCCAGCAGTGACTTGGACAGGTCCATGATGAACACTGAAGCTTTCTTT	CASSDLDRSMMNTEAFF
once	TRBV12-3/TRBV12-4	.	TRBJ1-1	TGTGCCAGCAGTTTTAGAGGGACTGAAGCTTTCTTT	CASSFRGTEAFF
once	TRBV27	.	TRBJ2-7	TGTGCCAGCAGTTTATCGAGCGGTAGCTCCTACGAGCAGTACTTC	CASSLSSGSSYEQYF
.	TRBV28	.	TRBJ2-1	TGTGCCAGCAGACCTCCGCGGTCCTACAATGAGCAGTTCTTC	CASRPPRSYNEQFF
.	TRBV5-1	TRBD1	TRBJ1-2	TGCGCCAGCAGCTCGTCGGGACAGGTGGACGGCTACACCTTC	CASSSSGQVDGYTF
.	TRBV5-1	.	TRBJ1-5	TGCGCCAGCAGCTTCACCGGAGGGGGCAATCAGCCCCAGCATTTT	CASSFTGGGNQPQHF
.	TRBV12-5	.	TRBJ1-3	TGTGCTAGTGGTTTGGACAGGGTTTACGGAAACACCATATATTTT	CASGLDRVYGNTIYF
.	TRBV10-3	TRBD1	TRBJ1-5	TGTGCCATCAGTGAGCTCGGACAGGGATTGAGTCAGCCCCAGCATTTT	CAISELGQGLSQPQHF
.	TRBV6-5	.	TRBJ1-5	TGTGCCAGCAGCCTACAGGGCGGACAGCCCCAGCATTTT	CASSLQGGQPQHF
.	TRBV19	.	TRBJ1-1	TGTGCCAGTAGTATAGATAGAGGGTTGTTGAACACTGAAGCTTTCTTT	CASSIDRGLLNTEAFF
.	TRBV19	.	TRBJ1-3	TGTGCCAGTAGGAAAGGGGACACCTCTGGAAACACCATATATTTT	CASRKGDTSGNTIYF
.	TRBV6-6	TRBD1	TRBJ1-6	TGTGCCAGCAGTTTCCTCCGGGACAGGGTGACCCTCCACTTT	CASSFLRDRVTLHF
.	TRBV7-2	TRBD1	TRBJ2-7	TGTGCCAGCAGCTTTACCGGACAGGGCCGTGGGGAGCAGTACTTC	CASSFTGQGRGEQYF
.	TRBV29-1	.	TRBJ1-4	TGCAGCGTGGGGGGGGGTAATGAAAAACTGTTTTTT	CSVGGGNEKLFF
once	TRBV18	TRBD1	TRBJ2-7	TGTGCCAGCTCACCCCCGGGACAGGACGGCGAGCAGTACTTC	CASSPPGQDGEQYF
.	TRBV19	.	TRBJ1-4	TGTGCCAGTAGTATTCGCAGAGGAACAACTAATGAAAAACTGTTTTTT	CASSIRRGTTNEKLFF
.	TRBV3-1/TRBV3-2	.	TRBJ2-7	TGTGCCAGCAGCCAAGATGTGGGTGAGCGCGAGCAGTACTTC	CASSQDVGEREQYF